This T cell receptor (beta chain) was sequenced for a study of identical twins. The V end was cut by 10 bases, the J end by 0 bases, with 9 bases between. CDR1 and CDR2 from the germline V gene are MDHEN and SYDVKM. The CDR3 loop spans 12 amino acids. MiXCR was run by TCRdb on the 5' RACE reads, yielding one entry per CDR3 protein. The table lists around 670,000 distinct CDR3 sequences, around 5.7% of them singletons. The sequenced sample consisted of naive T cells sorted from blood. This chain links TRBV28 with TRBJ1-1; D unclear. The origin of this receptor is a man aged 18 to 30 in good health. The CDR3 region has the DNA TGTGCCACACGGGAGATGAACACTGAAGCTTTCTTT. This sequence encodes CATREMNTEAFF.